The source of this T cell receptor (beta chain) is a study of blood T cell repertoires in COVID-19. Study as a whole: The cDNA or gDNA used as material had been derived from T cells, B-cell-depleted T cells, or PBMCs.

The germline CDR1 and CDR2 sequences are MNHEY and SMNVEV (reference sequence). CDR3 size: 16 residues. V shed 5 bases, J shed 5 bases, and the junction held 10 bases outside the gene matches. The assay was immunoSEQ multiplex PCR, and TCRdb's table has in-frame clones only and misses some. The table lists approximately 240,000 clones, approximately 91% of them singletons. The sequencing sample was made of peripheral blood. The sequence came from a middle-aged woman who had recovered from COVID-19. This sequence joins TRBV27 and TRBJ1-1, with 11 bases that match TRBD1. The CDR3: CASSPWTGGSGTEAFF. CDR3 coding DNA: TGTGCCAGCAGTCCCTGGACAGGGGGCTCTGGGACTGAAGCTTTCTTT.